This T cell receptor (beta chain) was sequenced for a study of OX40 agonist ivuxolimab in advanced cancers. Study at large: The patients' treatment was ivuxolimab, an agonistic anti-OX40 (CD134) antibody. Points from the study as a whole: Antigens targeted by the expanded peripheral T cells were not determined. At 0.1 to 3.0 mg/kg, clonal expansion of CD4+ and CD8+ blood T cells had occurred by week 6.

Some clones are missing from TCRdb's copy, which holds only in-frame ones; the method was immunoSEQ multiplex PCR. Here the sample spans 20,000 to 25,000 clones, around four fifths being singletons. CDR1 is LGHNA and CDR2 is YSLEER in the germline V gene. This CDR3 comprises 15 residues. Trimming took 0 bases from V and 4 from J; bases not matched to a gene: 3. Details on this clone: Antigen unknown.

Specimen: CD4+ or CD8+ T cells sorted from blood, collected in a trial of the OX40 agonist ivuxolimab. V is TRBV4-3 and J is TRBJ1-3; TRBD1 agrees at 7 bases. The sequence derives from an adult with an advanced solid tumor such as melanoma, head and neck, liver or kidney cancer. Here the CDR3 DNA reads TGCGCCAGCAGCCAAGATCAACAGGGGGGAAACACCATATATTTT. Encoded protein: CASSQDQQGGNTIYF.